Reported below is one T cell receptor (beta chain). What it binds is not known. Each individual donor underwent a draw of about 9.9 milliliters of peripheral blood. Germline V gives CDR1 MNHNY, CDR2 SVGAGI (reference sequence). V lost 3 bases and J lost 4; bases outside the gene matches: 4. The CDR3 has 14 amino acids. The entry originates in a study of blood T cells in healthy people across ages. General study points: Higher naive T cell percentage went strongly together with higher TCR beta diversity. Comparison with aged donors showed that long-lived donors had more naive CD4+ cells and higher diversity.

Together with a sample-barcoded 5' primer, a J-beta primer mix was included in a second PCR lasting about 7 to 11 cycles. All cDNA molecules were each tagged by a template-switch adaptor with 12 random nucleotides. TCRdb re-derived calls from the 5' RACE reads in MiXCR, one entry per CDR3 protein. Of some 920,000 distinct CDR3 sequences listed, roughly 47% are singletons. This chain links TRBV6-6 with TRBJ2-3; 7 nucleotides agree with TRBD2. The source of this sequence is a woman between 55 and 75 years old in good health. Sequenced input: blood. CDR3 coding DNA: TGTGCCAGCAGTTATTTGGGGGGGTCAGATACGCAGTATTTT. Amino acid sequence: CASSYLGGSDTQYF.